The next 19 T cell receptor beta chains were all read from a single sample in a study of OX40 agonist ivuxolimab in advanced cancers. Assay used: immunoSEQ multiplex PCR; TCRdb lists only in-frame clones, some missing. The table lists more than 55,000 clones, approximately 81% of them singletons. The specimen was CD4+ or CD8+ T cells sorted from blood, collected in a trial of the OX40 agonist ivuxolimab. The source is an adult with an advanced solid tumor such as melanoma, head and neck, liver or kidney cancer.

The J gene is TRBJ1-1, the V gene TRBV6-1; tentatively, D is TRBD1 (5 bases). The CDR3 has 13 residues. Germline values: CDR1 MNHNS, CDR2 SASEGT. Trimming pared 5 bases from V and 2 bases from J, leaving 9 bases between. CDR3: CASSSQGNTEAFF. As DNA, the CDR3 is TGTGCCAGCAGTTCTCAGGGAAACACTGAAGCTTTCTTT.

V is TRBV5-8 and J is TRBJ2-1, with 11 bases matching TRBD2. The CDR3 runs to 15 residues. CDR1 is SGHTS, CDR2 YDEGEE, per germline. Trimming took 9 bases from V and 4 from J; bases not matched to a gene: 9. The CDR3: CATSKGTSGYNEQFF. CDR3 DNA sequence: TGTGCCACCTCGAAGGGGACTAGCGGATACAATGAGCAGTTCTTC. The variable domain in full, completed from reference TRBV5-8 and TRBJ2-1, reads EAGVTQSPTHLIKTRGQQATLRCSPISGHTSVYWYQQALGLGLQFLLWYDEGEERNRGNFPPRFSGRQFPNYSSELNVNALELEDSALYLCATSKGTSGYNEQFFGPGTRLTVL.

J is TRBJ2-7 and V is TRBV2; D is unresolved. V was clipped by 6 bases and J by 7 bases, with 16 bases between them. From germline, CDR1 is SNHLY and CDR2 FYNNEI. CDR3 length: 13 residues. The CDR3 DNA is TGTGCCAGCAGCCCAGGAACCGGTTGGGAGCAGTACTTC. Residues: CASSPGTGWEQYF.

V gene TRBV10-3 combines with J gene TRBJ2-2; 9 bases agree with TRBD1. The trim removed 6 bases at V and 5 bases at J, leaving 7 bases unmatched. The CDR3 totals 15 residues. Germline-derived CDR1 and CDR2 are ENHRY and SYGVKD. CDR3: CAIREDRGVTGELFF. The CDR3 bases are TGTGCCATCAGGGAGGACAGGGGAGTTACCGGGGAGCTGTTTTTT.

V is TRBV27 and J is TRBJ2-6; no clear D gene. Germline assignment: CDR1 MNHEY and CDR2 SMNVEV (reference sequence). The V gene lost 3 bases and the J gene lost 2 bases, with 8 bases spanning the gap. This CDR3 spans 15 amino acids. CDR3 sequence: CASSLGRAGANVLTF. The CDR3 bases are TGTGCCAGCAGTTTGGGTCGGGCTGGGGCCAACGTCCTGACTTTC. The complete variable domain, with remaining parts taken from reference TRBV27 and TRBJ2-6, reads EAQVTQNPRYLITVTGKKLTVTCSQNMNHEYMSWYRQDPGLGLRQIYYSMNVEVTDKGDVPEGYKVSRKEKRNFPLILESPSPNQTSLYFCASSLGRAGANVLTFGAGSRLTVL.

CDR3 sequence (DNA): TGTGCCAGCTCACCAGCGGGACAAGCGAACACCGGGGAGCTGTTTTTT. Translating it yields CASSPAGQANTGELFF. The V call is TRBV18, the J call TRBJ2-2, with D perhaps given as TRBD1 or TRBD2 (6 bases each). Germline CDR1 reads KGHSH; CDR2 reads LQKENI. Trimming removed 2 bases from V and 0 bases from J, with 10 bases in between. The CDR3 consists of 16 residues.

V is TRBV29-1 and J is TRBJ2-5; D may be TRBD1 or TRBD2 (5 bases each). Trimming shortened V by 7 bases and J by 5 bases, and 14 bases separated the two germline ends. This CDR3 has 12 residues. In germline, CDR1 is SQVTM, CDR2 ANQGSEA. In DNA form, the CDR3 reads TGCAGCGGGAACGTAGAGGGGGAGACCCAGTACTTC. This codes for CSGNVEGETQYF.

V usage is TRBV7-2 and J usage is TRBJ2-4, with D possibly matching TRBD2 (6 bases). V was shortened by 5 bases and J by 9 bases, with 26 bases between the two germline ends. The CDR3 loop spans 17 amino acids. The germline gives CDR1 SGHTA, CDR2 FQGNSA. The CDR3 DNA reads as TGTGCCAGCAGCCCCGGCGGGACTCCCAGGGTTAGCACCATTCAGTACTTC. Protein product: CASSPGGTPRVSTIQYF.

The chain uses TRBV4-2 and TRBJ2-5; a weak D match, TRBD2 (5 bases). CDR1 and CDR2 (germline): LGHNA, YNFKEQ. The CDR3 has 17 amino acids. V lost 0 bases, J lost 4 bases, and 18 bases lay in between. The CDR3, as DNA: TGTGCCAGCAGCCAAGATTATCTGCGGCTAGCAACAGAGACCCAGTACTTC. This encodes CASSQDYLRLATETQYF.

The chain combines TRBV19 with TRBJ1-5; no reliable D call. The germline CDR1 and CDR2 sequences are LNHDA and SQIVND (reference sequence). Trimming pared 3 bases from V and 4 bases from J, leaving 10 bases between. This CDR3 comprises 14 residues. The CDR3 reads CASSILLGNQPQHF. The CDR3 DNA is TGTGCCAGTAGTATTCTTCTAGGAAATCAGCCCCAGCATTTT.

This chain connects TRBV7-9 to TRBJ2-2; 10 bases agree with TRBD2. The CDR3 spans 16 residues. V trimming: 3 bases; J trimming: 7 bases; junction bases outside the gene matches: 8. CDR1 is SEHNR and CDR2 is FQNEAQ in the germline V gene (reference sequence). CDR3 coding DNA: TGTGCCAGCAGCTTTGGAGCGGGGGGGCCCGGCGGGGAGCTGTTTTTT. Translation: CASSFGAGGPGGELFF.

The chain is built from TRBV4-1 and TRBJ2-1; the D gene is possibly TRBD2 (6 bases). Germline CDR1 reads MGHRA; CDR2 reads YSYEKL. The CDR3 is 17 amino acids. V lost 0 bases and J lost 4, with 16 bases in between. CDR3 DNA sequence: TGCGCCAGCAGCCAAGATTGGACGGGAGTGAAGTACAATGAGCAGTTCTTC. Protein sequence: CASSQDWTGVKYNEQFF.

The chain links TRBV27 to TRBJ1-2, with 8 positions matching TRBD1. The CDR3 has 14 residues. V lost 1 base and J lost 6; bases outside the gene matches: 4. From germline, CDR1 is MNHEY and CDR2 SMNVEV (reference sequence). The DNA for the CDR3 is TGTGCCAGCAGTTTATGGTCAGGGGGCAATGGCTACACCTTC. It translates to CASSLWSGGNGYTF.

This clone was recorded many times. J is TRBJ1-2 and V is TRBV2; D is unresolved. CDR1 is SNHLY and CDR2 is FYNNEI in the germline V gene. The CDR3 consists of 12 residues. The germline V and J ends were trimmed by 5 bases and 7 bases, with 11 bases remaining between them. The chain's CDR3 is CASSTTDPGYTF. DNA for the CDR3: TGTGCCAGCAGTACAACAGATCCTGGCTACACCTTC.

CDR3 DNA: TGTGCCAGCAGGGCCCGCGAGGGTCAGGAGACCCAGTACTTC. This encodes CASRAREGQETQYF. V is TRBV2 and J is TRBJ2-5, with D possibly TRBD2 on 5 matching bases. The CDR3 contains 14 residues. Germline values: CDR1 SNHLY, CDR2 FYNNEI. Trimming cost V 6 bases and J 5 bases, with 16 bases left between them.

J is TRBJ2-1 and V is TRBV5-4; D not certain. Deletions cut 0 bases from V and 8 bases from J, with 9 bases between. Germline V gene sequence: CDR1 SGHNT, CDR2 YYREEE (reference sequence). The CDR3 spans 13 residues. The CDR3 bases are TGTGCCAGCAGCTTGGTAGGGATCGATGAGCAGTTCTTC. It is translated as CASSLVGIDEQFF. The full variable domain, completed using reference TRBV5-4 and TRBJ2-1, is ETGVTQSPTHLIKTRGQQVTLRCSSQSGHNTVSWYQQALGQGPQFIFQYYREEENGRGNFPPRFSGLQFPNYSSELNVNALELDDSALYLCASSLVGIDEQFFGPGTRLTVL.

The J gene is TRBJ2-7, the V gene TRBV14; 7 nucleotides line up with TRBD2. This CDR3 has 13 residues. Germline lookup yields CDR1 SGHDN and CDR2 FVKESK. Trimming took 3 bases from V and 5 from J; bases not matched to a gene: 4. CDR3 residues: CASSHGLVDEQYF. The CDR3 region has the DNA TGTGCCAGCAGCCACGGACTAGTGGACGAGCAGTACTTC.

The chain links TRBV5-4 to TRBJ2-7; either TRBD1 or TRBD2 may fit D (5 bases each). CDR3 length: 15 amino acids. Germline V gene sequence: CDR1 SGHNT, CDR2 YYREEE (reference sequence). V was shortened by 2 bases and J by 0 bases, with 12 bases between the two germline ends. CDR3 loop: CASSFPGTVSYEQYF. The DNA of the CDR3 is TGTGCCAGCAGCTTTCCCGGGACGGTCTCCTACGAGCAGTACTTC.

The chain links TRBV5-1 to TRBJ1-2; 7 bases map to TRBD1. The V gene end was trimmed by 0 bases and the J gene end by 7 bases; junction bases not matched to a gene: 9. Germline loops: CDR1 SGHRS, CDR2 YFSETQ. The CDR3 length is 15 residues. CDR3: CASSLVQGQYGGYTF. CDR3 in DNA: TGCGCCAGCAGCTTGGTACAGGGGCAGTATGGTGGCTACACCTTC.